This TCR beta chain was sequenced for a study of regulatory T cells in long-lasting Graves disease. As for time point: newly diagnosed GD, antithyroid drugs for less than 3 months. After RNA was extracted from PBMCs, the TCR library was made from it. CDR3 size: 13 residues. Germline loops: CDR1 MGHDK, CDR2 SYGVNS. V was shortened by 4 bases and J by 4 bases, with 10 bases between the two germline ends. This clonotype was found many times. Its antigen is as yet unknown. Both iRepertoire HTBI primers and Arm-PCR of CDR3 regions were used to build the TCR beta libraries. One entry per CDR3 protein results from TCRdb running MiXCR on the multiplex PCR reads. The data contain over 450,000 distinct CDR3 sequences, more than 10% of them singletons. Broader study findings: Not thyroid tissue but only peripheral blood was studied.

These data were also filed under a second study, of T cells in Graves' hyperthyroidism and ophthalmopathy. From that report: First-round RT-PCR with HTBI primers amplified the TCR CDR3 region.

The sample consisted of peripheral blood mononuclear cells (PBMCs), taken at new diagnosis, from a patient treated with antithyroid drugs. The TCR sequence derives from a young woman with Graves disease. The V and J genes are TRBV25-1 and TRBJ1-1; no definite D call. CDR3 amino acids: CASSGEASTEAFF. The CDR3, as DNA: TGTGCCAGCAGTGGAGAGGCGAGCACTGAAGCTTTCTTT.